Listed below are T cell receptor beta chains from one sample, sequenced in a study of identical twins. TCRdb called the 5' RACE reads again in MiXCR, with one record for every CDR3 protein. Here the sample spans around 300,000 distinct CDR3 sequences, about 8.9% being singletons. These data are also associated with another study on yellow fever vaccine responses in identical twins.

The sample consisted of memory (CD45RO+) T cells sorted from blood. The source of these receptors is a woman between 18 and 30 years old in good health. Each CDR3 is given with its conserved first and last residue. Fields, in order: CDR3 DNA, CDR3 protein, D gene, V gene, J gene, clone size. D genes are given only for firm matches. Some rows have no size entry. The others give once, few or many, or a class for an expanded clone.

TGTGCCAGCTCATTACAGGGGGTTGGCACTGAAGCTTTCTTT	CASSLQGVGTEAFF	TRBD1	TRBV18	TRBJ1-1	many
TGCAGCGTTGAAGAAAAGGGGACAGGGGCTGAAGCTTTCTTT	CSVEEKGTGAEAFF	TRBD1	TRBV29-1	TRBJ1-1	many
TGTGCCACCAGCAGAGATCGGGGCAGTGCTCACCACTTT	CATSRDRGSAHHF	-	TRBV15	TRBJ1-6	-
TGTGCCAGTAGTATGAGTAGGAGGCTCGGCAATCAGCCCCAGCATTTT	CASSMSRRLGNQPQHF	-	TRBV19	TRBJ1-5	few
TGCGCCAGCACAAGCGTAACAGGTTCACCCCTCCACTTT	CASTSVTGSPLHF	-	TRBV5-1	TRBJ1-6	many
TGCAGTGCTAGAGATGCCCTAGCTCGGTTGGAGACCCAGTACTTC	CSARDALARLETQYF	-	TRBV20-1	TRBJ2-5	many
TGTGCCAGCAGTTACTCCGTTTCTACAGGATTAGGTGGCTACACCTTC	CASSYSVSTGLGGYTF	-	TRBV6-5	TRBJ1-2	-
TGTGCCACCAGTTGGGGTAGCAATCAGCCCCAGCATTTT	CATSWGSNQPQHF	-	TRBV24-1	TRBJ1-5	many
TGCAGTGGGGAGGGGAGCTCCTACAATGAGCAGTTCTTC	CSGEGSSYNEQFF	TRBD2	TRBV20-1	TRBJ2-1	few
TGTGCTAGTGGCCGGGGGACGGAGACCCAGTACTTC	CASGRGTETQYF	-	TRBV12-5	TRBJ2-5	-
TGTGCCAGCAGCCACGGTCCTAGCACAAATTACAATGAGCAGTTCTTC	CASSHGPSTNYNEQFF	-	TRBV3-1	TRBJ2-1	few
TGTGCCAGCCGTCTTCTCTACGAGCAGTACTTC	CASRLLYEQYF	-	TRBV6-1	TRBJ2-7	-
TGCGCCAGCAGCTTGGGCCCCAGGGATAATGAGCAGTTCTTC	CASSLGPRDNEQFF	-	TRBV5-1	TRBJ2-1	-
TGTGCCAGCGGTCGGGGAGGCGATCAGCCCCAGCATTTT	CASGRGGDQPQHF	-	TRBV12-3/TRBV12-4	TRBJ1-5	many
TGTGCCAGCAGCCAAGATGGGCTTGAAGCTTTCTTT	CASSQDGLEAFF	-	TRBV4-2	TRBJ1-1	many
TGTGCCAGCAGTTTGACAGCGCTAGGCACCTACGAGCAGTACTTC	CASSLTALGTYEQYF	-	TRBV12-3/TRBV12-4	TRBJ2-7	many
TGTGCCAGCAGTGAAGCGGGGGCTTTAGCAGGTTACACTGAAGCTTTCTTT	CASSEAGALAGYTEAFF	-	TRBV25-1	TRBJ1-1	once
TGTGCCAGCAGCCAAGCGTCTGGGGCCAACGTCCTGACTTTC	CASSQASGANVLTF	-	TRBV3-1	TRBJ2-6	-
TGTGCCAGCAGCTTTCTCCACAATGAGCAGTTCTTC	CASSFLHNEQFF	-	TRBV7-8	TRBJ2-1	many
TGTGCCAGCAGCTTATACGCCCTCATTGGGCGGAACGGCACAGATACGCAGTATTTT	CASSLYALIGRNGTDTQYF	-	TRBV7-6	TRBJ2-3	-
TGCAGTGCTAGGCGGCAGGGGGCGATTAGGGACACTGAAGCTTTCTTT	CSARRQGAIRDTEAFF	TRBD1	TRBV20-1	TRBJ1-1	many
TGTGCCAGCAAGCCGAGGGGACAGAACTATGGCTACACCTTC	CASKPRGQNYGYTF	TRBD1	TRBV6-1	TRBJ1-2	few
TGTGCCAGCAGCCAAGGTGGCGGTATAGGGGGGAAGCATTTT	CASSQGGGIGGKHF	-	TRBV3-1	TRBJ1-5	many
TGTGCCAGCAGCTTAGACACCGGGACAGGGAACAATGAGCAGTTCTTC	CASSLDTGTGNNEQFF	TRBD1	TRBV11-2	TRBJ2-1	many
TGTGCCAGCAGCTTATCCAGGGGGAGCTCCTACGAGCAGTACTTC	CASSLSRGSSYEQYF	TRBD1	TRBV7-9	TRBJ2-7	few
TGCGCCAGCAGCCCCGGACAGGGGAGGGAGACCCAGTACTTC	CASSPGQGRETQYF	TRBD1	TRBV5-1	TRBJ2-5	-
TGTGCCAGCAGTTACACCCGGGCTAGCACAGATACGCAGTATTTT	CASSYTRASTDTQYF	-	TRBV6-5	TRBJ2-3	few
TGTGCCAGCAGCCCCCTCGCTAGCGGGAGGAGCTCCTACGAGCAGTACTTC	CASSPLASGRSSYEQYF	TRBD2	TRBV14	TRBJ2-7	few
TGCAGTGCTAAAGAAGGGACTAGCGGGAAGAATGAGCAGTTCTTC	CSAKEGTSGKNEQFF	TRBD2	TRBV20-1	TRBJ2-1	-
TGTGCCAGCAGTTCGACTAGCGGGGGCTCCTACGAGCAGTACTTC	CASSSTSGGSYEQYF	TRBD2	TRBV12-3/TRBV12-4	TRBJ2-7	many
TGTGCCAGCAGTGCCTCTTTGGGGGGCTACACCTTC	CASSASLGGYTF	-	TRBV12-3/TRBV12-4	TRBJ1-2	few
TGTGCCAGCAGCATACTAGGGGATTGGAGCACTGAAGCTTTCTTT	CASSILGDWSTEAFF	-	TRBV9	TRBJ1-1	many
TGTGCCAGCAGTTTATGGGGCGGGAGCTCCTACGAGCAGTACTTC	CASSLWGGSSYEQYF	TRBD2	TRBV12-3/TRBV12-4	TRBJ2-7	many
TGCGCCAGCAGCCGGACCCAGGGCGGAGGAGAGACCCAGTACTTC	CASSRTQGGGETQYF	-	TRBV5-1	TRBJ2-5	-
TGTGCCAGCAGACTCAGATTGACTAGCGGCCTCCAAGAGACCCAGTACTTC	CASRLRLTSGLQETQYF	TRBD2	TRBV2	TRBJ2-5	-
TGTGCCAGCAGCCCCCAAGGGGCCTGGGGTATGAACACTGAAGCTTTCTTT	CASSPQGAWGMNTEAFF	-	TRBV7-2	TRBJ1-1	few
TGTGCCAGCAGTCTTCCCAGGACGAAGCGGGAGCAGTTCTTC	CASSLPRTKREQFF	-	TRBV28	TRBJ2-1	-
TGTGCCAGCAGCCAAGATTTAGCGGGGGGGCCAAATGAGCAGTTCTTC	CASSQDLAGGPNEQFF	TRBD2	TRBV4-2	TRBJ2-1	-
TGCGCCAGCACCACTGGCGGCGGAGCGAGCTCCTACGAGCAGTACTTC	CASTTGGGASSYEQYF	-	TRBV5-1	TRBJ2-7	few